This T cell receptor (beta chain) appears in the sequencing data of a study of PD-L1 blockade in urothelial cancer. The wider study: Blood was analyzed 3 weeks (second dose) and 6 weeks after treatment start.

The protocol was immunoSEQ multiplex PCR, while the TCRdb copy is restricted to in-frame clones and leaves out a portion. The sample records more than 35,000 clones, almost 85% being singletons. Time point described: peripheral blood 6 weeks after treatment start. This receptor was identified in a man in his fifties or sixties with urothelial cancer. The material sequenced was PBMCs, taken around atezolizumab (anti-PD-L1) treatment.

The CDR3 DNA is TGTGCCAGCAGTGGTCTGCTAGCGGGACAAGAGACCCAGTACTTC. It codes for CASSGLLAGQETQYF. The genes are TRBV2 and TRBJ2-5; 9 bases are a match to TRBD2. This CDR3 has 15 residues. The trim removed 4 bases at V and 2 bases at J, leaving 5 bases unmatched. The germline gives CDR1 SNHLY, CDR2 FYNNEI.